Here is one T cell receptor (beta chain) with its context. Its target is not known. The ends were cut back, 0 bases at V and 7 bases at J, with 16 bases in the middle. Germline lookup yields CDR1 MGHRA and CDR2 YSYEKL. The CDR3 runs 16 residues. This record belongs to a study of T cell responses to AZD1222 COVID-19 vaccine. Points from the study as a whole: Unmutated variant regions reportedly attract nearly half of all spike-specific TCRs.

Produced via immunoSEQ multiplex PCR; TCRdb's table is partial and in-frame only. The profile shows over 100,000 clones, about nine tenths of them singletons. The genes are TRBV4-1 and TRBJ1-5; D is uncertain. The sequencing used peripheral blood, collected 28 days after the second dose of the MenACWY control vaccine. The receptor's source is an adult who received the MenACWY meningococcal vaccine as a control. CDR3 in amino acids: CASSQDSYQDGQPQHF. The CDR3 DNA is TGCGCCAGCAGCCAAGATTCTTACCAGGATGGCCAGCCCCAGCATTTT.